Sequencing of this T cell receptor beta chain was carried out in a study of blood T cell repertoires in COVID-19. About the study: Sources were T cells, B-cell-depleted T cells, or PBMCs; the material itself was cDNA or gDNA.

It was during active infection that Seattle patients were enrolled and then longitudinally followed. Germline V gives CDR1 GTSNPN, CDR2 SVGIG (reference sequence). V lost 0 bases and J 2 bases, leaving 10 bases between the germline ends. The CDR3 has 14 amino acids. Original data processing: It was from reference gene primer amplification that nucleated cell counts were estimated. Method: immunoSEQ multiplex PCR; TCRdb's copy keeps in-frame clones and lacks some. V and J calls and clone size come straight from that table; D and trimming were deduced from the DNA. The table has 150,000 to 200,000 clones, 81% seen once. The sample holds a few counts of this clone.

The J gene is TRBJ1-2, the V gene TRBV30; a weak D match, TRBD1 (6 bases). This clonotype was obtained from an elderly woman with COVID-19, enrolled during active disease. What was sequenced was peripheral blood. CDR3 protein: CAWSVLGQNYGYTF. The CDR3 nucleotides read TGTGCCTGGAGTGTACTAGGACAGAACTATGGCTACACCTTC.